These 26 T cell receptor beta chains were all obtained from the same sample, sequenced in a study of CD4+ T cells in melanoma. Sequencing was performed with immunoSEQ multiplex PCR; in TCRdb, only in-frame clones are kept and a portion is missing. Altogether about 10,000 clones are present, 55% to 80% being singletons, with the ten largest covering around 10%. Sequenced input: cells from a culture (not recorded whether cultured in vitro). These receptor sequences come from a human donor with melanoma.

V gene TRBV11-2 combines with J gene TRBJ2-5; 8 nucleotides align to TRBD1. Germline trimming cut 7 bases from V and 2 bases from J; bases unmatched to any gene: 3. Looked up from germline, CDR1 is SGHAT and CDR2 is FQNNGV. The CDR3 is made up of 13 amino acids. The CDR3: CASTRTGQETQYF. CDR3 DNA: TGTGCCAGCACTAGGACAGGGCAAGAGACCCAGTACTTC.

The chain links TRBV15 to TRBJ2-5; no reliable D call. CDR3 size: 13 residues. Trimming removed 0 bases from V and 5 bases from J, with 7 bases in between. Germline values: CDR1 LNHNV, CDR2 YYDKDF (reference sequence). The CDR3: CATSRDRFETQYF. In DNA, the CDR3 is TGTGCCACCAGCAGAGACAGGTTCGAGACCCAGTACTTC.

The chain joins TRBV29-1 to TRBJ1-2; D ambiguous. This CDR3 is built from 10 residues. In germline, CDR1 is SQVTM, CDR2 ANQGSEA. V was shortened by 7 bases and J by 3 bases, with 6 bases between the two germline ends. The CDR3 nucleotides are TGCAGCGCGGCGGACTATGGCTACACCTTC. It yields the protein CSAADYGYTF.

The V and J genes are TRBV6-6 and TRBJ1-1; no clear D gene. This CDR3 comprises 12 residues. The ends were cut back, 5 bases at V and 2 bases at J, with 6 bases in the middle. Germline loops: CDR1 MNHNY, CDR2 SVGAGI (reference sequence). This chain's CDR3 is CASSPSNTEAFF. CDR3 nucleotides: TGTGCCAGCAGTCCCTCTAACACTGAAGCTTTCTTT.

The J gene is TRBJ2-3, the V gene TRBV19, with a tentative D call TRBD2 (5 bases). The length of the CDR3 is 16 residues. V lost 3 bases and J lost 1, with 14 bases in between. Germline-derived CDR1 and CDR2 are LNHDA and SQIVND (reference sequence). CDR3 coding DNA: TGTGCCAGTAGTATCGGTGGTGCGGGCCGCACAGATACGCAGTATTTT. Residues: CASSIGGAGRTDTQYF.

This sequence joins TRBV5-1 and TRBJ1-1; D is uncertain. CDR3 length: 12 amino acids. The V end was cut by 5 bases, the J end by 4 bases, with 9 bases between. Germline V CDR1 and CDR2: SGHRS, YFSETQ. CDR3 region: CASRFDTTEAFF. DNA of the CDR3: TGCGCCAGCAGATTTGACACCACTGAAGCTTTCTTT.

The chain has TRBV9 and TRBJ2-7, with TRBD1 identical over 9 bases. CDR1 and CDR2 from the germline V gene are SGDLS and YYNGEE. V shed 5 bases, J shed 5 bases, and the junction held 14 bases outside the gene matches. The CDR3 is 16 residues long. The CDR3, as DNA: TGTGCCAGCAGTCCTCGAGGGACAGGGCAGTACCACGAGCAGTACTTC. Translation gives CASSPRGTGQYHEQYF. Supplemented by reference TRBV9 and TRBJ2-7, the full variable domain reads DSGVTQTPKHLITATGQRVTLRCSPRSGDLSVYWYQQSLDQGLQFLIQYYNGEERAKGNILERFSAQQFPDLHSELNLSSLELGDSALYFCASSPRGTGQYHEQYFGPGTRLTVT.

The chain links TRBV7-9 to TRBJ2-2, with D perhaps matching TRBD1 or TRBD2 (6 bases each). Germline assignment: CDR1 SEHNR and CDR2 FQNEAQ (reference sequence). Trimming shortened V by 4 bases and J by 1 base, and 19 bases separated the two germline ends. The CDR3 is made up of 18 amino acids. The DNA of the CDR3 is TGTGCCAGCAGCTGGGGGGCAGCCCAGAGAAGGAACACCGGGGAGCTGTTTTTT. This encodes CASSWGAAQRRNTGELFF.

The chain uses TRBV27 and TRBJ1-5; D is ambiguous. V was trimmed by 6 bases and J by 5 bases, leaving 14 bases between them. The CDR3 covers 14 residues. Germline V gives CDR1 MNHEY, CDR2 SMNVEV (reference sequence). The CDR3: CASRPRGAHQPQHF. CDR3 sequence (DNA): TGTGCCAGCAGACCGCGGGGTGCCCATCAGCCCCAGCATTTT.

The V call is TRBV6-6, the J call TRBJ2-3, with D hard to call. This CDR3 has 12 amino acids. CDR1 and CDR2 (germline): MNHNY, SVGAGI (reference sequence). The V end was cut by 5 bases, the J end by 4 bases, with 7 bases between. CDR3 bases: TGTGCCAGCAGTCAAATAGCAGATACGCAGTATTTT. Its translation: CASSQIADTQYF.

This chain connects TRBV18 to TRBJ1-2; 8 bases align to TRBD1. The CDR3 has 15 residues. The trim removed 5 bases at V and 2 bases at J, leaving 7 bases unmatched. The V gene's germline CDR1 is KGHSH and CDR2 LQKENI. CDR3 DNA sequence: TGTGCCAGCTCATCAGGGGCAGGGGGCAACTATGGCTACACCTTC. This translates into CASSSGAGGNYGYTF.

The J gene is TRBJ1-6, the V gene TRBV5-5, with a tentative D call TRBD1 (5 bases). This CDR3 contains 14 residues. V was cut by 2 bases and J by 4 bases, with 7 bases left in between. Per germline, CDR1 SGHKS and CDR2 YYEKEE (reference sequence). The DNA for the CDR3 is TGTGCCAGCAGCTTCCAGGGTTATAATTCACCCCTCCACTTT. It specifies CASSFQGYNSPLHF. Full variable domain (outside the CDR3, taken from reference TRBV5-5 and TRBJ1-6): DAGVTQSPTHLIKTRGQQVTLRCSPISGHKSVSWYQQVLGQGPQFIFQYYEKEERGRGNFPDRFSARQFPNYSSELNVNALLLGDSALYLCASSFQGYNSPLHFGNGTRLTVT.

This chain joins TRBV27 and TRBJ1-4; perhaps TRBD1 as D (5 bases). The CDR3 covers 16 residues. Between the trimmed V and J ends, which lost 6 bases and 5 bases, there was a span of 19 bases. Germline V gene sequence: CDR1 MNHEY, CDR2 SMNVEV (reference sequence). The CDR3 bases are TGTGCCAGCAGGGAGGAGGGGTACGGGGGAAATGAAAAACTGTTTTTT. It codes for CASREEGYGGNEKLFF.

This clone was recorded once. DNA for the CDR3: TGTGCCAGCAGCGTAGCCGGTAGGGGGCTAATTTCTGGGGCCAACGTCCTGACTTTC. Protein sequence: CASSVAGRGLISGANVLTF. This sequence joins TRBV9 and TRBJ2-6, with TRBD1 matching over 7 bases. CDR3 length: 19 amino acids. V shed 0 bases, J shed 1 base, and the junction held 10 bases outside the gene matches. Germline V CDR1 and CDR2: SGDLS, YYNGEE. The full variable domain, rest sourced from reference TRBV9 and TRBJ2-6, is DSGVTQTPKHLITATGQRVTLRCSPRSGDLSVYWYQQSLDQGLQFLIQYYNGEERAKGNILERFSAQQFPDLHSELNLSSLELGDSALYFCASSVAGRGLISGANVLTFGAGSRLTVL.

This clone was picked up a small number of times. The junction departs from germline at one end; a sequencing error may be responsible. The rearrangement links TRBV7-7 to TRBJ2-7, with D maybe TRBD1 (6 bases). Germline CDR1 SSHAT, CDR2 FNYEAQ (reference sequence). The CDR3 totals 13 residues. CDR3 nucleotides: TGTGCTAGCAGCTTAGGGGGTCAGTACGAGCAGTACTTC. Amino acids: CASSLGGQYEQYF.

V is TRBV6-5 and J is TRBJ2-7; 9 nucleotides agree with TRBD1. Germline V gives CDR1 MNHEY, CDR2 SVGAGI. The V gene end was trimmed by 1 base and the J gene end by 3 bases; junction bases not matched to a gene: 4. The CDR3 is made up of 15 amino acids. The CDR3: CASSYFPGQGYEQYF. The CDR3, as DNA: TGTGCCAGCAGTTACTTTCCGGGACAGGGCTACGAGCAGTACTTC.

This sequence joins TRBV5-4 and TRBJ2-1; 14 bases match TRBD2. Germline V gene lookup returns CDR1 SGHNT and CDR2 YYREEE (reference sequence). The CDR3 has 15 amino acids. V was clipped by 4 bases and J by 9 bases; unmatched bases: 6. CDR3 nucleotide sequence: TGTGCCAGCAGCGGTGGACTAGCGGGGGGCTTTGAGCAGTTCTTC. Protein product: CASSGGLAGGFEQFF.

This chain connects TRBV12-5 to TRBJ2-2; 8 nucleotides line up with TRBD2. Unmatched junction bases numbered 12, after V lost 2 bases and J lost 4 bases. The CDR3 is made up of 18 amino acids. Per the germline V gene, CDR1 is LGHNT and CDR2 is FRNRAP. The CDR3 DNA is TGTGCTAGTGGTTTGAGGGGTCTAGGGACTAGGAGCACCGGGGAGCTGTTTTTT. Protein product: CASGLRGLGTRSTGELFF.

In this sample, this clone turned up a few times. V is TRBV4-1 and J is TRBJ1-5, with TRBD1 matching over 7 bases. Germline V lookup: CDR1 MGHRA, CDR2 YSYEKL. The CDR3 runs to 16 residues. Unmatched junction bases numbered 10, after V lost 5 bases and J lost 3 bases. DNA for the CDR3: TGCGCCAGCAGCGTCTCCGGGACAGCTCTCAATCAGCCCCAGCATTTT. Translation gives CASSVSGTALNQPQHF.

This clone was observed a handful of times. J is TRBJ1-1 and V is TRBV6-5; the match to TRBD1 covers 9 bases. In germline, CDR1 is MNHEY, CDR2 SVGAGI. V dropped 6 bases and J dropped 11; count of bases not matched to a gene: 10. CDR3 length: 13 amino acids. In DNA form, the CDR3 reads TGTGCCAGCAGGCCTGGAGGGGACAGGGTTGCTTTCTTT. Translated: CASRPGGDRVAFF.

V gene TRBV4-1 combines with J gene TRBJ1-1; D perhaps matches TRBD1 (5 bases). Trimming left V 4 bases short and J 1 base short, with 16 bases between. From germline, CDR1 is MGHRA and CDR2 YSYEKL. This CDR3 is 16 amino acids long. CDR3 protein: CASSPGPARGNTEAFF. In DNA form, the CDR3 reads TGCGCCAGCAGCCCGGGACCGGCAAGGGGGAACACTGAAGCTTTCTTT.

This clone was counted a few times. The J gene is TRBJ1-5, the V gene TRBV7-2; D uncertain. CDR3 length: 15 amino acids. V shed 5 bases and J shed 4 bases, with 15 bases lying between them. The germline V gene encodes CDR1 SGHTA and CDR2 FQGNSA. The CDR3 sequence: CASSREWGGNQPQHF. In DNA form, the CDR3 reads TGTGCCAGCAGCAGGGAATGGGGTGGGAATCAGCCCCAGCATTTT.

V and J are TRBV11-2 and TRBJ1-2; D gene ambiguous. This CDR3 spans 14 amino acids. Germline CDR1 reads SGHAT; CDR2 reads FQNNGV. V was pared by 5 bases and J by 4 bases, with 14 bases between. The CDR3 loop is CASSPGRKSYGYTF. The DNA for the CDR3 is TGTGCCAGCAGCCCCGGACGGAAGTCCTATGGCTACACCTTC.

This chain joins TRBV5-6 and TRBJ1-1, with D tentatively TRBD1 (6 bases). The CDR3 is 14 amino acids. V lost 4 bases and J 3 bases, leaving 13 bases between the germline ends. Germline V gives CDR1 SGHDT, CDR2 YYEEEE. CDR3 in DNA: TGTGCCAGCAGCCTACGGGGGGCGGACACTGAAGCTTTCTTT. It translates to CASSLRGADTEAFF. The full variable domain, with the rest looked up from reference TRBV5-6 and TRBJ1-1, is DAGVTQSPTHLIKTRGQQVTLRCSPKSGHDTVSWYQQALGQGPQFIFQYYEEEERQRGNFPDRFSGHQFPNYSSELNVNALLLGDSALYLCASSLRGADTEAFFGQGTRLTVV.

On this clone itself: One end of the junction fails to match germline, which may point to a read error. The V and J genes are TRBV10-3 and TRBJ2-7; tentative D call: TRBD1 (5 bases). The CDR3 covers 13 residues. The germline V gene has CDR1 ENHRY and CDR2 SYGVKD. CDR3 DNA sequence: TGTGCCAGCAGTTCAGGGCGTCAGTACGAGCAGTACTTC. Protein: CASSSGRQYEQYF.

This clone was detected only a few times. The CDR3 sequence is CASSMDRNYGYTF. In nucleotides, the CDR3 is TGTGCCAGCTCAATGGACAGAAACTATGGCTACACCTTC. The chain links TRBV18 to TRBJ1-2; tentative D call: TRBD1 (6 bases). Trimming pared 5 bases from V and 2 bases from J, leaving 9 bases between. This CDR3 is 13 amino acids long. Looked up from germline, CDR1 is KGHSH and CDR2 is LQKENI.